The rows below give T cell receptor beta chains drawn from one sample of a study of T cell changes during pregnancy in multiple sclerosis. Profiled with immunoSEQ multiplex PCR; TCRdb holds only in-frame clones, not every one. The data contain about 100,000 clones, about nine tenths of them seen just once; the ten biggest clones take up just over 0.75%. Material: peripheral blood, obtained in the second trimester of pregnancy. These receptors originate from a female donor in good health, enrolled as a control in a pregnancy study. CDR3s include the opening cysteine and the closing phenylalanine or tryptophan. The D gene is left open where the match is weak.

-	15	TRBV21-1	CASSKPEGRNSPLHF
TRBD1	14	TRBV10-2	CASRRGQGSYEQYF
-	13	TRBV7-9	CASSTSTGYEQYF
-	12	TRBV5-1	CASFTYSGEQYF
-	14	TRBV7-9	CASSLGETGNTIYF
-	16	TRBV5-4	CASSFTGGGGGSEQFF
TRBD2	15	TRBV4-1	CASSSSGGVGETQYF
-	15	TRBV6-1	CASTPSRTVIYGYTF
-	15	TRBV15	CATSIQKGAYNEQFF
TRBD1	19	TRBV4-2	CASSLALRGQGSSNYGYTF
TRBD1	14	TRBV6-6	CASSYGPQGTEAFF
TRBD1	15	TRBV6-1	CASSEGQGVTYEQYF
TRBD1	14	TRBV5-4	CASSAAGGLETQYF
TRBD1	14	TRBV6-6	CASSSRDRGYEQYF
TRBD1	14	TRBV11-2	CASSAGQGVYEQYF
-	12	TRBV27	CASSTSNQPQHF
TRBD1	15	TRBV5-1	CASGGGGTGSYEQYF
-	14	TRBV7-2	CASSPQGLNEKLFF
TRBD1	16	TRBV4-2	CASSQATYRGNYEQYF
-	13	TRBV4-3	CASSRALNEKLFF
TRBD1	15	TRBV18	CASSPSGQGKTPLHF
-	14	TRBV5-4	CASSVGGINEKLFF
TRBD1	17	TRBV4-1	CASSQPEQGLYSGELFF
-	15	TRBV25-1	CATLPPGIPNTEAFF
TRBD1	19	TRBV5-1	CASSSLGDRGDGINQPQHF
-	15	TRBV28	CASSSPGQGEVAVHF